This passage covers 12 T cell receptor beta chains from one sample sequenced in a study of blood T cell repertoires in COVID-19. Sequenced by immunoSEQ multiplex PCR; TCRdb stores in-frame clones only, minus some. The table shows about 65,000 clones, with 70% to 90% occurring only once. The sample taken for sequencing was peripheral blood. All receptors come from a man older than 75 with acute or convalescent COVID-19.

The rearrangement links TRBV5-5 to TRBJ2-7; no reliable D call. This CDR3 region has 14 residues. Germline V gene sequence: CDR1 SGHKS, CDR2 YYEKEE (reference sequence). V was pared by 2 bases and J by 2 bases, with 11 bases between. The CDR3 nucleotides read TGTGCCAGCAGCTTAAGTCAACTAACCTACGAGCAGTACTTC. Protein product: CASSLSQLTYEQYF.

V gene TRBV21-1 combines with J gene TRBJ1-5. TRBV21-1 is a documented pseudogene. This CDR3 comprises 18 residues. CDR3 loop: CASSPQGQGTNSNQPQHF. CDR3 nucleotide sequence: TGTGCCAGCAGCCCCCAAGGCCAGGGGACTAATAGCAATCAGCCCCAGCATTTT.

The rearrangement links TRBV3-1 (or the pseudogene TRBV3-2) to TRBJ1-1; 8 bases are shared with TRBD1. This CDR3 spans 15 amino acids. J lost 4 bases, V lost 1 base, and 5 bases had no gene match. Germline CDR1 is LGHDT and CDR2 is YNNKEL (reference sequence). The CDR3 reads CASSQAQGAGTEAFF. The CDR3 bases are TGTGCCAGCAGCCAAGCGCAGGGGGCGGGCACTGAAGCTTTCTTT.

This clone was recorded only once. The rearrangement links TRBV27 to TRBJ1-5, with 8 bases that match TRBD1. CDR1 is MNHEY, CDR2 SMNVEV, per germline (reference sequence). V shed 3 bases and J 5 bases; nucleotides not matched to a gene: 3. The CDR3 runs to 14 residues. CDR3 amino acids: CASSFRQGHQPQHF. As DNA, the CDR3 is TGTGCCAGCAGTTTCCGACAGGGGCATCAGCCCCAGCATTTT.

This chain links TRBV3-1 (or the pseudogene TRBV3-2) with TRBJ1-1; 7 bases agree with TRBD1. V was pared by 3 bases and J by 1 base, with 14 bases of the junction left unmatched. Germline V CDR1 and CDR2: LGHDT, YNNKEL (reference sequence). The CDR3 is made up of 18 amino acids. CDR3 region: CASSHQVTGVRGNTEAFF. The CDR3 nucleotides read TGTGCCAGCAGCCATCAAGTCACAGGGGTGAGGGGGAACACTGAAGCTTTCTTT.

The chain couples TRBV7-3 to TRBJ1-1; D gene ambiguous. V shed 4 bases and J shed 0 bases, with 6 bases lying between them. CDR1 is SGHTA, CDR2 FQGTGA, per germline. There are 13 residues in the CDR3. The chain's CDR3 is CASSSLVNTEAFF. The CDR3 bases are TGTGCCAGCAGCTCCCTCGTGAACACTGAAGCTTTCTTT.

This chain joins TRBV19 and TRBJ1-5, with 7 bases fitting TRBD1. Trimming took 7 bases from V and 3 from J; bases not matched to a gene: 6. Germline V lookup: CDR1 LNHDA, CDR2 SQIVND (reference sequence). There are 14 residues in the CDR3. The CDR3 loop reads CASNRQGINQPQHF. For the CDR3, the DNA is TGTGCCAGTAACCGACAGGGTATCAATCAGCCCCAGCATTTT. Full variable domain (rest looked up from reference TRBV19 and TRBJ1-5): DGGITQSPKYLFRKEGQNVTLSCEQNLNHDAMYWYRQDPGQGLRLIYYSQIVNDFQKGDIAEGYSVSREKKESFPLTVTSAQKNPTAFYLCASNRQGINQPQHFGDGTRLSIL.

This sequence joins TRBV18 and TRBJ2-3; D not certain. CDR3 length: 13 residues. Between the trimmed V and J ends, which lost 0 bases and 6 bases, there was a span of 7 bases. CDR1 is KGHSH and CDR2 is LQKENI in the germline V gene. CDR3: CASSPPARDTQYF. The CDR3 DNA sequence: TGTGCCAGCTCACCACCTGCTAGGGATACGCAGTATTTT.

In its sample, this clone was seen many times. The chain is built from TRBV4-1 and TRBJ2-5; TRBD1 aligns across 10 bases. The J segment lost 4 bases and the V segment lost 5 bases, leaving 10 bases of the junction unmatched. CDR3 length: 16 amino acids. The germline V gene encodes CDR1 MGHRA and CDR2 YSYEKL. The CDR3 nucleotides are TGCGCCAGCAGCAGCAGGGACAGGGGCTCGACAGAGACCCAGTACTTC. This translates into CASSSRDRGSTETQYF.

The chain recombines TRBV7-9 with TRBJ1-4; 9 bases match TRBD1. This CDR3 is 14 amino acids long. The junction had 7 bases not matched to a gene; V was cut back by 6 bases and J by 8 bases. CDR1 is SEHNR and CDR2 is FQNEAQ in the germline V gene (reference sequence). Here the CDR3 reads CASRKQGADEKLFF. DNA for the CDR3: TGTGCCAGCAGAAAACAGGGGGCCGACGAAAAACTGTTTTTT.

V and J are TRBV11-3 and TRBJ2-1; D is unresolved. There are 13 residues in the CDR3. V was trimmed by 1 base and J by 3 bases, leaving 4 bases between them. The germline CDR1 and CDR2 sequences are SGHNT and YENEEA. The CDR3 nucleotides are TGTGCCAGCAGCTTAGCCAGCTACAATGAGCAGTTCTTC. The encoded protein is CASSLASYNEQFF.

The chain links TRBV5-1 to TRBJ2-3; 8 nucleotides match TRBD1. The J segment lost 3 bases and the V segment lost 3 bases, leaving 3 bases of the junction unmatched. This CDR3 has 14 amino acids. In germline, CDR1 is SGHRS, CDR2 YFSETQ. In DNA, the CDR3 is TGCGCCAGCAGCTCCGGACAGGGAACAGATACGCAGTATTTT. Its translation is CASSSGQGTDTQYF. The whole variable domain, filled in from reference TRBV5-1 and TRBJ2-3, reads KAGVTQTPRYLIKTRGQQVTLSCSPISGHRSVSWYQQTPGQGLQFLFEYFSETQRNKGNFPGRFSGRQFSNSRSEMNVSTLELGDSALYLCASSSGQGTDTQYFGPGTRLTVL.